A selection of T cell receptor gamma chains follows, all from one sample in a study of gamma delta lymphoproliferative disorders and STAT genes. TCRdb re-called the multiplex PCR reads via CATT. The sample lists over a thousand gamma-chain clones, about 10% occurring once. Sequencing input: blood. All receptors come from a human donor in good health. CDR3s include the opening cysteine and the closing phenylalanine or tryptophan. The order of the fields is V gene, J gene, clone size, CDR3 DNA, CDR3 protein. Part of the rows lack a size; the others show once, few, many or a class for expanded clones.

V gene: TRGV11; J gene: TRGJ1/TRGJ2; clone size: .; CDR3 DNA: TGTGCCCGGGGGAATTATTATAAGAAACTCTTT; CDR3 protein: CARGNYYKKLF
V gene: TRGV11; J gene: TRGJ1/TRGJ2; clone size: few; CDR3 DNA: TGTGCCTGCTGGATGGGGAAGAAACTCTTT; CDR3 protein: CACWMGKKLF
V gene: TRGV4; J gene: TRGJ1/TRGJ2; clone size: few; CDR3 DNA: TGTGCCACCGGGTGGGAGAAACTCTTT; CDR3 protein: CATGWEKLF
V gene: TRGV2; J gene: TRGJ1/TRGJ2; clone size: .; CDR3 DNA: TGTGCCACCTGGTTTAAGAAACTCTTT; CDR3 protein: CATWFKKLF